This record looks at one TCR beta chain sequence and its context. These data are taken from a study of blood T cell repertoires in COVID-19. Study-wide background: Samples representing acute and convalescent COVID-19 were sourced from the United States, Italy and Spain.

Only in-frame clones appear in the TCRdb table, and some are missing; sequencing was by immunoSEQ multiplex PCR. The data contain about 82,000 clones, roughly 90% of them singletons. The sequencing input was PBMCs or T cells enriched from blood (not recorded which). The origin of this receptor is a woman aged 45-60 years with acute COVID-19.

In DNA form, the CDR3 reads TGTGCCAGCAGCCAAGGAGCCGGGACAGGGCCCGCTGAAGCTTTCTTT. Encoded protein: CASSQGAGTGPAEAFF. The rearrangement uses TRBV14 and TRBJ1-1; 9 bases map to TRBD1. The CDR3 is 16 amino acids. Germline lookup yields CDR1 SGHDN and CDR2 FVKESK. V lost 1 base, J lost 6 bases, and 9 bases stayed unmatched.